Sequencing of this TCR beta chain was carried out in a study of control samples from healthy donors and cancer patients. Trimming stripped 6 bases from V and 5 bases from J, with 32 bases between. This CDR3 is 20 amino acids long. Per germline, CDR1 MNHEY and CDR2 SVGEGT. Method: immunoSEQ multiplex PCR; TCRdb's copy keeps in-frame clones and lacks some. The data hold roughly 170,000 clones, with around 94% observed a single time. The chain recombines TRBV6-2 or TRBV6-3 with TRBJ2-1; tentatively, D is TRBD2 (6 bases). Sequencing was performed on blood. The sequence derives from a woman aged 18-29 years in good health. CDR3 DNA sequence: TGTGCCAGCAGCCCTCGGGGCTTTAGTAGCGGAGGGGTGGGGCACAATGAGCAGTTCTTC. Translating it yields CASSPRGFSSGGVGHNEQFF.